This T cell receptor beta chain appears in the sequencing data of a study of T cell repertoires in cytomegalovirus infection. Study details: Indications came from public TCR beta signatures; they pointed to CMV infection and to a matching HLA type.

Study-level findings and limits: Carriers of CMV plus the relevant HLA were identified by cumulative public TCR beta family frequency. Ex vivo responses were dominated by HLA-C-restricted CMV-specific TCR beta clonotypes.

V was clipped by 0 bases and J by 4 bases; unmatched bases: 8. The germline V gene encodes CDR1 SGHKS and CDR2 YYEKEE (reference sequence). The CDR3 is 16 residues long. Ten or more counts support this clonotype. No antigen is known for it. TCRdb re-derived calls from the reads in MiXCR, one entry per CDR3 protein. The table lists some 300,000 distinct CDR3 sequences, approximately 8.9% of them singletons. This clonotype originated in a human donor in good health (CMV status not recorded). Some clones in this sample may be carry-over from other donors' samples. The chain employs TRBV5-5 and TRBJ1-1, with 8 bases identical to TRBD1. What was sequenced was PBMCs. The CDR3 sequence is CASSLADRGWVTEAFF. For the CDR3, the DNA is TGTGCCAGCAGCTTGGCCGACAGGGGATGGGTCACTGAAGCTTTCTTT.